This T cell receptor beta chain was captured by sequencing in a study of T-cell memory formation after mild COVID-19. Study in general: The TCR clusters were mostly specific to one donor. Study findings and constraints: The study found balanced CD4/CD8 in clones contracting day 15 to 85 and a CD4+ lean in later expanders. Some responding clones appeared in pre-infection memory, suggesting cross-reactive memory joined.

V lost 4 bases and J 7 bases, leaving 17 bases between the germline ends. The length of the CDR3 is 14 residues. Regarding this clonotype: Its antigen is not identified.

TCRdb recomputed calls from the 5' RACE reads with MiXCR, one row per CDR3 protein. This table has over 45,000 distinct CDR3 sequences, 28% appearing once. J is TRBJ2-7 and V is TRBV12-3 or TRBV12-4; D gene ambiguous. This TCR derives from a man between 18 and 29 years old who had mild COVID-19 (a few samples of this study predate the infection). Cell type and time point are not known. Sequencing input: PBMCs or a T cell subset sorted from them (not recorded which). The CDR3, as DNA: TGTGCCAGCAGTTCCTCGGAGAGGCATCGGGAGCAGTACGTC. Translation gives CASSSSERHREQYV.